A selection of T cell receptor beta chains follows, all from one sample in a study of CD8+CD57+ T cells in acquired aplastic anemia. MiXCR, applied by TCRdb to the reads, yields one record per CDR3 protein. The sample lists about 200,000 distinct CDR3 sequences; 60% to 80% were seen once. Sequenced sample: sorted CD4+, CD8+, or CD8+CD57+ T cells (not recorded which) from PBMCs. These receptors came from a human donor with aplastic anemia. CDR3s include the opening cysteine and the closing phenylalanine or tryptophan. The D gene is left open where the match is weak. Size is stated for part of the rows, as once, few or many counts, or as a class when the clone is expanded.

>TRBJ1-2|NA|many|TRBV5-6
CASSFSSDYGYTF
TGTGCCAGCAGCTTTTCATCCGACTATGGCTACACCTTC
>TRBJ2-3|NA|NA|TRBV2
CASSEAWRVASTDTQYF
TGTGCCAGCAGTGAAGCCTGGAGGGTCGCTAGCACAGATACGCAGTATTTT
>TRBJ2-3|NA|NA|TRBV10-3
CAITRGSSEDTQYF
TGTGCCATCACCCGGGGGTCTAGCGAAGATACGCAGTATTTT
>TRBJ1-6|NA|NA|TRBV10-3
CAISDGYSDSRLNSPLHF
TGTGCCATCAGTGACGGCTATTCGGACAGTCGCCTGAATTCACCCCTCCACTTT
>TRBJ2-1|TRBD2|once|TRBV12-3/TRBV12-4
CASSLVTSGANEQFF
TGTGCCAGCAGTTTAGTGACTAGCGGGGCTAATGAGCAGTTCTTC
>TRBJ2-1|TRBD2|NA|TRBV11-3
CASSLAGGIHHNEQFF
TGTGCCAGCAGCTTAGCGGGAGGAATCCACCACAATGAGCAGTTCTTC
>TRBJ2-7|TRBD1|NA|TRBV5-8
CASEDRTGLSYEQYF
TGTGCCAGCGAAGATCGGACAGGATTGTCCTACGAGCAGTACTTC
>TRBJ1-4|NA|NA|TRBV15
CATSRELAERNEKLFF
TGTGCCACCAGCAGAGAGTTGGCAGAAAGAAATGAAAAACTGTTTTTT
>TRBJ1-2|NA|few|TRBV2
CASSEAHGGVYGYTF
TGTGCCAGCAGTGAAGCGCACGGCGGGGTTTATGGCTACACCTTC
>TRBJ2-7|TRBD1|many|TRBV30
CAWSPGQGYEQYF
TGTGCCTGGAGTCCGGGACAGGGTTACGAGCAGTACTTC
>TRBJ2-7|NA|NA|TRBV20-1
CSAPDSLLSEQYF
TGCAGTGCTCCGGACAGTTTATTATCCGAGCAGTACTTC
>TRBJ2-2|NA|NA|TRBV4-1
CASSQDSYTGELFF
TGCGCCAGCAGCCAAGACAGTTACACCGGGGAGCTGTTTTTT
>TRBJ2-5|NA|once|TRBV24-1
CATSDTGSQETQYF
TGTGCCACCAGTGATACGGGGAGCCAAGAGACCCAGTACTTC
>TRBJ2-1|TRBD1|NA|TRBV20-1
CSARSGQGLNEHFF
TGCAGTGCTAGATCGGGACAGGGGTTGAATGAGCATTTCTTC
>TRBJ2-1|TRBD2|NA|TRBV20-1
CSATSLGGDEQFF
TGCAGTGCTACCTCTCTGGGGGGGGATGAGCAGTTCTTC
>TRBJ2-5|TRBD1|few|TRBV20-1
CSASLTGGRETQYF
TGCAGTGCTAGCCTGACAGGGGGCCGGGAGACCCAGTACTTC
>TRBJ1-1|NA|many|TRBV5-5
CASSLELRLGTEAFF
TGTGCCAGCAGCTTGGAACTCAGGCTAGGAACTGAAGCTTTCTTT
>TRBJ2-5|NA|few|TRBV29-1
CSVEDPDIFQETQYF
TGCAGCGTTGAAGATCCCGACATATTTCAAGAGACCCAGTACTTC
>TRBJ2-1|TRBD1|NA|TRBV12-3/TRBV12-4
CASSPTGDTGELFF
TGTGCCAGCAGCCCCACAGGGGACACCGGGGAGCTGTTCTTC
>TRBJ2-3|NA|few|TRBV7-9
CASRGVSDTQYF
TGTGCCAGCCGTGGAGTTTCAGATACGCAGTATTTT
>TRBJ1-2|TRBD1|NA|TRBV7-9
CASSRRDRFYDYTF
TGTGCCAGCAGCAGAAGGGACAGATTCTATGACTACACCTTC
>TRBJ2-3|NA|NA|TRBV7-9
CASSLAAGAVDTQYF
TGTGCCAGCAGCTTAGCTGCAGGGGCGGTAGATACGCAGTATTTT
>TRBJ2-1|NA|NA|TRBV15
CATSSLTGAEQFF
TGTGCCACCAGCAGCCTAACAGGCGCTGAGCAGTTCTTC
>TRBJ1-2|NA|NA|TRBV29-1
CSVLYRGPVNTNYGYTF
TGCAGCGTTCTTTACCGGGGCCCGGTGAACACTAACTATGGCTACACCTTC
>TRBJ1-2|NA|NA|TRBV10-3
CASSYDRAGGYTF
TGTGCCAGCAGTTACGACCGCGCTGGGGGCTACACCTTC
>TRBJ1-3|TRBD1|NA|TRBV7-9
CASSLEARGSPGAIYF
TGTGCCAGCAGCTTAGAGGCCAGGGGGTCCCCAGGCGCCATATATTTT
>TRBJ1-1|NA|NA|TRBV2
CASSDRGDGLNTEAFF
TGTGCCAGCAGTGATAGGGGAGACGGCCTGAACACTGAAGCTTTCTTT
>TRBJ2-1|NA|NA|TRBV15
CATSRGNNEQFF
TGTGCCACCAGCAGAGGGAACAATGAGCAGTTCTTC
>TRBJ2-7|TRBD2|many|TRBV7-9
CASSLGLAGEWGYEQYF
TGTGCCAGCAGCTTAGGACTAGCGGGGGAATGGGGCTACGAGCAGTACTTC
>TRBJ2-1|TRBD2|NA|TRBV19
CASKLAGGLNEQFF
TGTGCCAGTAAGCTAGCGGGGGGCCTCAATGAGCAGTTCTTC
>TRBJ1-1|NA|NA|TRBV7-2
CASTVDFNTEAFF
TGTGCCAGCACTGTCGATTTCAACACTGAAGCTTTCTTT
>TRBJ2-5|NA|NA|TRBV7-8
CASSLPRRMGETQYF
TGTGCCAGCAGCTTGCCGCGGAGAATGGGGGAGACCCAGTACTTC
>TRBJ2-1|NA|NA|TRBV15
CATSSPRGLHPLREQFF
TGTGCCACCAGCAGCCCAAGGGGACTGCATCCCCTCCGTGAGCAGTTCTTC